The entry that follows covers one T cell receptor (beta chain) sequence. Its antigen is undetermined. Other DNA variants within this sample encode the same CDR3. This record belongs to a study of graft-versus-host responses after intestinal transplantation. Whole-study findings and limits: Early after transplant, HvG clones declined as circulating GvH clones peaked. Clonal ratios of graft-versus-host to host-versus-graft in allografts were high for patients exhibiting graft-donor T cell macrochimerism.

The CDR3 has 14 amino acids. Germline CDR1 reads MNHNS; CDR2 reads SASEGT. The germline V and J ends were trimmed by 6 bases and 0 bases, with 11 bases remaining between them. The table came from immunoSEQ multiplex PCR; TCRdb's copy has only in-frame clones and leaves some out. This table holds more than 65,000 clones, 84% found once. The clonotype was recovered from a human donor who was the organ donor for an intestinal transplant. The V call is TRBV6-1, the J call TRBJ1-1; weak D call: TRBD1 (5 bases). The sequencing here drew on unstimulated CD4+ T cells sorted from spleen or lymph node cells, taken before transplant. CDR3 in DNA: TGTGCCAGCAGCAGAGACAGCTTGAACACTGAAGCTTTCTTT. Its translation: CASSRDSLNTEAFF.